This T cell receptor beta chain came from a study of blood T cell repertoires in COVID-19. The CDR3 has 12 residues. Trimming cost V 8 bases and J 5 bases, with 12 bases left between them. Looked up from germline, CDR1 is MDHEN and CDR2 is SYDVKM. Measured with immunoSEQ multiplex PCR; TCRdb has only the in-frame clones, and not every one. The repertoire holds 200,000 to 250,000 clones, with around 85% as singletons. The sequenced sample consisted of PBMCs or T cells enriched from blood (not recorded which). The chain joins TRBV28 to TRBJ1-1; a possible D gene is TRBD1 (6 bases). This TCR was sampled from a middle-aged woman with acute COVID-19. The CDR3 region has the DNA TGTGCCAGCGGCGAGGGGGGGACTGAAGCTTTCTTT. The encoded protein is CASGEGGTEAFF. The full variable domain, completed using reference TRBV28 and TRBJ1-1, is DVKVTQSSRYLVKRTGEKVFLECVQDMDHENMFWYRQDPGLGLRLIYFSYDVKMKEKGDIPEGYSVSREKKERFSLILESASTNQTSMYLCASGEGGTEAFFGQGTRLTVV.